This TCR beta chain was sequenced in a study of radiotherapy plus CTLA-4 blockade in lung cancer. For the study at large: Objective responses were recorded in about 18% of patients, with disease control recorded in 25% to 40%. Overall study results and limits: Blood-borne expansion of tumor-derived TCR clones followed radiotherapy plus ipilimumab. Reported findings show early blood T cell clone dynamics, with interferon-beta, best predicted response.

This clone was picked up one time. Its matching antigen is unknown. The CDR3 extends over 15 amino acids. Germline trimming cut 5 bases from V and 2 bases from J; bases unmatched to any gene: 8. The germline CDR1 and CDR2 sequences are SGHAT and FQNNGV. In chemo-refractory metastatic non-small-cell lung cancer, patients got ipilimumab CTLA-4 blockade together with focal radiation. Some clones are missing from TCRdb's copy, which holds only in-frame ones; the method was immunoSEQ multiplex PCR. The sample contains about 85,000 clones, approximately 86% of which appear only once. J is TRBJ1-1 and V is TRBV11-2, with TRBD1 identical over 7 bases. This clonotype was obtained from a human donor with non-small cell lung cancer who had a partial response to radiotherapy plus ipilimumab. Sequenced here: peripheral blood, sampled from a patient treated with radiotherapy plus ipilimumab. DNA for the CDR3: TGTGCCAGCAGCGAAACCGGGACAGCTAACACTGAAGCTTTCTTT. It specifies CASSETGTANTEAFF. Supplemented by reference TRBV11-2 and TRBJ1-1, the full variable domain reads EAGVAQSPRYKIIEKRQSVAFWCNPISGHATLYWYQQILGQGPKLLIQFQNNGVVDDSQLPKDRFSAERLKGVDSTLKIQPAKLEDSAVYLCASSETGTANTEAFFGQGTRLTVV.